These 27 T cell receptor beta chains were sequenced from one sample in a study of blood T cells in healthy people across ages. With a J-beta primer mix and a sample-barcoded 5' primer, a second PCR ran roughly 6 to 11 cycles. TCRdb reanalysed the 5' RACE reads using MiXCR and keeps one entry per CDR3 protein. The sample shows approximately 850,000 distinct CDR3 sequences, roughly 64% of them seen only once. Sequencing was carried out using blood. These receptors all come from a man between 25 and 39 years old in good health.

The rearrangement uses TRBV9 and TRBJ2-6; tentatively, D is TRBD1 or TRBD2 (6 bases each). The CDR3 is 16 residues long. Germline loops: CDR1 SGDLS, CDR2 YYNGEE. Trimming stripped 2 bases from V and 2 bases from J, with 11 bases between. CDR3 DNA: TGTGCCAGCAGCGTGCCGGGGGCGGCTGGGGCCAACGTCCTGACTTTC. This sequence encodes CASSVPGAAGANVLTF.

V is TRBV7-8 and J is TRBJ2-5; D not certain. The CDR3 consists of 16 residues. CDR1 SGHVS and CDR2 FQNEAQ come from the germline V gene. V was shortened by 5 bases and J by 1 base, with 17 bases between the two germline ends. The CDR3 is CASSPLSRQLQETQYF. The CDR3 bases are TGTGCCAGCAGCCCACTCTCGAGACAACTCCAAGAGACCCAGTACTTC.

The chain employs TRBV13 and TRBJ2-6, with a tentative D call TRBD1 (7 bases). Germline CDR1 reads PRHDT; CDR2 reads FYEKMQ (reference sequence). The germline V and J ends were trimmed by 5 bases and 5 bases, with 19 bases remaining between them. There are 17 residues in the CDR3. As DNA, the CDR3 is TGTGCCAGCAGCGCGGGACAGTGGGGGTCTAGGGCCAACGTCCTGACTTTC. As protein: CASSAGQWGSRANVLTF.

The V gene is TRBV7-2, the J gene TRBJ2-4, with D possibly being TRBD1 (6 bases). The germline V and J ends were trimmed by 1 base and 4 bases, with 14 bases remaining between them. The CDR3 loop spans 16 amino acids. CDR1 SGHTA and CDR2 FQGNSA come from the germline V gene. Written as DNA, the CDR3 is TGTGCCAGCAGCTTAGACGGACAGACAACTAAAAACATTCAGTACTTC. Its translation: CASSLDGQTTKNIQYF.

This chain joins TRBV20-1 and TRBJ2-3; 11 bases match TRBD1. Germline CDR1 and CDR2: DFQATT and SNEGSKA (reference sequence). J was trimmed by 5 bases and V by 6 bases; bases with no gene match: 7. The CDR3 loop spans 14 amino acids. The CDR3 is CSAKGTGGKDTQYF. The CDR3 nucleotides are TGCAGTGCCAAAGGGACAGGGGGGAAAGATACGCAGTATTTT.

This clonotype was seen a few times. The chain employs TRBV5-5 and TRBJ2-3; possible D gene TRBD1, 5 bases. With 0 bases removed from V and 2 bases from J, the gap between germline ends came to 16 bases. CDR1 is SGHKS and CDR2 is YYEKEE in the germline V gene (reference sequence). The CDR3 loop spans 17 amino acids. CDR3 DNA: TGTGCCAGCAGCTTGGTGGAGTCGTACAGGATCACAGATACGCAGTATTTT. This encodes CASSLVESYRITDTQYF.

The CDR3 bases are TGTGCCAGCGCCAGCCGACGCGGGAGTGGCACAGATACGCAGTATTTT. Translating it yields CASASRRGSGTDTQYF. The J gene is TRBJ2-3, the V gene TRBV7-2, with TRBD2 matching 7 bases. CDR1 SGHTA and CDR2 FQGNSA come from the germline V gene. J was trimmed by 1 base and V by 8 bases; bases with no gene match: 12. The CDR3 runs to 16 residues.

This clonotype was seen just once. The chain employs TRBV29-1 and TRBJ1-6; perhaps TRBD1 as D (5 bases). This CDR3 is 13 amino acids long. The germline V gene encodes CDR1 SQVTM and CDR2 ANQGSEA. V lost 6 bases to trimming and J lost 10 bases, with 16 bases between them. In nucleotides, the CDR3 is TGCAGCGTCTTAGAGGGGAGGGGATCACCCCTCCACTTT. It yields the protein CSVLEGRGSPLHF. The variable domain in full, completed from reference TRBV29-1 and TRBJ1-6, reads SAVISQKPSRDICQRGTSLTIQCQVDSQVTMMFWYRQQPGQSLTLIATANQGSEATYESGFVIDKFPISRPNLTFSTLTVSNMSPEDSSIYLCSVLEGRGSPLHFGNGTRLTVT.

V and J are TRBV20-1 and TRBJ2-1; maybe TRBD1 (6 bases). CDR3 length: 13 residues. CDR1 and CDR2 from the germline V gene are DFQATT and SNEGSKA (reference sequence). Trimming removed 8 bases from V and 0 bases from J, with 11 bases in between. CDR3 region: CSLSRGSYNEQFF. The DNA of the CDR3 is TGCAGTCTTTCCAGGGGCTCCTACAATGAGCAGTTCTTC.

The chain couples TRBV12-3 or TRBV12-4 to TRBJ1-1; D is perhaps TRBD1 (6 bases). V shed 5 bases and J shed 8 bases, with 15 bases lying between them. This CDR3 is built from 13 residues. CDR3 sequence (DNA): TGTGCCAGCAGTGTGGGGAACAGGGCAGAAGCTTTCTTT. Its protein product is CASSVGNRAEAFF.

The sample holds one count of this clonotype. Sequence at one end of the junction differs from germline and may be a read error. The chain carries TRBV25-1 and TRBJ1-2, with D perhaps TRBD1 (5 bases). Germline V lookup: CDR1 MGHDK, CDR2 SYGVNS. The length of the CDR3 is 15 residues. For the CDR3, the DNA is TGTGCCGGCAGTGAACCGGGCGCGGGGGAAGATGGCTACACCTTC. Its protein product is CAGSEPGAGEDGYTF.

The rearrangement joins TRBV5-1 to TRBJ2-3; perhaps TRBD2 as D (6 bases). This CDR3 is 13 amino acids long. V lost 4 bases, J lost 5 bases, and 11 bases lay in between. Germline CDR1 SGHRS, CDR2 YFSETQ. The CDR3 coding sequence is TGCGCCAGCAGCCCGATCGGGAGAGATACGCAGTATTTT. It codes for CASSPIGRDTQYF.

The chain joins TRBV19 to TRBJ1-2, with D perhaps matching TRBD1 (6 bases). This CDR3 has 16 amino acids. The ends were cut back, 7 bases at V and 3 bases at J, with 21 bases in the middle. Germline values: CDR1 LNHDA, CDR2 SQIVND (reference sequence). CDR3: CASMGAHENLDYGYTF. The CDR3, as DNA: TGTGCCAGTATGGGGGCCCATGAAAATCTTGACTATGGCTACACCTTC.

The genes are TRBV20-1 and TRBJ2-1; tentatively, D is TRBD1 or TRBD2 (5 bases each). Germline assignment: CDR1 DFQATT and CDR2 SNEGSKA (reference sequence). The CDR3 runs 16 residues. Trimming removed 2 bases at V and 9 bases at J, with 23 bases between. In DNA form, the CDR3 reads TGCAGTGCTAGAACTCCGGGGCGACCAATAGGTAGTGAGCAGTTCTTC. It specifies CSARTPGRPIGSEQFF.

This clonotype was seen a single time. This chain links TRBV28 with TRBJ1-4, with TRBD1 identical over 9 bases. Germline V lookup: CDR1 MDHEN, CDR2 SYDVKM. Trimming cost V 10 bases and J 7 bases; bases outside gene matches: 4. This CDR3 has 12 residues. Here the CDR3 DNA reads TGTGCCACGACAGGGGGAGTTGAAAAACTGTTTTTT. This gives the protein CATTGGVEKLFF.

This clonotype has a handful of counts. V is TRBV28 and J is TRBJ2-1, with D possibly TRBD2 on 6 matching bases. The CDR3 consists of 14 residues. Trimming left V 8 bases short and J 10 bases short, with 21 bases between. Germline V gene lookup returns CDR1 MDHEN and CDR2 SYDVKM. The CDR3: CASPGLRSFGEQFF. The CDR3 DNA reads as TGTGCCAGCCCGGGACTCAGATCCTTCGGAGAGCAGTTCTTC.

The chain joins TRBV7-9 to TRBJ2-7, with TRBD1 matching over 7 bases. J lost 4 bases, V lost 2 bases, and 2 bases had no gene match. CDR1 and CDR2 (germline): SEHNR, FQNEAQ (reference sequence). This CDR3 comprises 13 residues. Here the CDR3 DNA reads TGTGCCAGCAGCTTAAAGACAGGGTACGAGCAGTACTTC. This codes for CASSLKTGYEQYF. Using reference TRBV7-9 and TRBJ2-7 for the parts outside the CDR3, the full variable domain is DTGVSQNPRHKITKRGQNVTFRCDPISEHNRLYWYRQTLGQGPEFLTYFQNEAQLEKSRLLSDRFSAERPKGSFSTLEIQRTEQGDSAMYLCASSLKTGYEQYFGPGTRLTVT.

This chain joins TRBV6-2 or TRBV6-3 and TRBJ2-3, with 12 nucleotides matching TRBD2. The V and J ends lost 10 bases and 4 bases, in that order; junction bases with no gene match: 3. CDR3 size: 13 residues. Germline assignment: CDR1 MNHEY and CDR2 SVGEGT. The CDR3 loop reads CATGLAGSDTQYF. The CDR3 bases are TGTGCCACCGGACTAGCGGGATCAGATACGCAGTATTTT.

The rearrangement links TRBV5-6 to TRBJ2-5, with D perhaps TRBD2 (5 bases). Per the germline V gene, CDR1 is SGHDT and CDR2 is YYEEEE. The V gene lost 5 bases and the J gene lost 1 base, with 9 bases spanning the gap. This CDR3 is built from 13 residues. CDR3 sequence: CASRRAGQETQYF. CDR3 bases: TGTGCCAGCAGACGTGCGGGCCAAGAGACCCAGTACTTC. The variable domain in full, completed from reference TRBV5-6 and TRBJ2-5, reads DAGVTQSPTHLIKTRGQQVTLRCSPKSGHDTVSWYQQALGQGPQFIFQYYEEEERQRGNFPDRFSGHQFPNYSSELNVNALLLGDSALYLCASRRAGQETQYFGPGTRLLVL.

This clonotype turned up a few times. The genes are TRBV27 and TRBJ1-5, with D possibly TRBD1 on 5 matching bases. Trimming removed 4 bases at V and 6 bases at J, with 13 bases between. The CDR3 has 14 residues. Germline V CDR1 and CDR2: MNHEY, SMNVEV (reference sequence). As DNA, the CDR3 is TGTGCCAGCAGTTCCTCGAGGGGTGGTCAGCCCCAGCATTTT. Amino acids: CASSSSRGGQPQHF.

This clonotype has more than one count but fewer than ten. The chain recombines TRBV12-3 or TRBV12-4 with TRBJ2-5; the D gene could be TRBD1 or TRBD2 (5 bases each). This CDR3 region has 14 residues. Trimming removed 3 bases at V and 4 bases at J, with 12 bases between. The CDR3 here is CASSFTGRRETQYF. The DNA for the CDR3 is TGTGCCAGCAGTTTTACGGGGCGGCGAGAGACCCAGTACTTC.

The V call is TRBV12-3 or TRBV12-4, the J call TRBJ2-2; D ambiguous. Trimming shortened V by 8 bases and J by 4 bases, and 5 bases separated the two germline ends. This CDR3 is built from 11 residues. CDR3 nucleotides: TGTGCCAGCTCTTCCACCGGGGAGCTGTTTTTT. Translated: CASSSTGELFF.

This CDR3 reads CASSYGSSTDTQYF. In nucleotides, the CDR3 is TGTGCCAGCAGTTATGGGTCTAGCACAGATACGCAGTATTTT. The V and J genes are TRBV6-6 and TRBJ2-3, with D unclear. Trimming took off 3 bases at V and 0 bases at J, with 7 bases between the two ends. The germline gives CDR1 MNHNY, CDR2 SVGAGI (reference sequence). The CDR3 is 14 residues long.

Notes on this clonotype: A much larger clone differs from this one at a single base, so this may be a read error. The CDR3 spells CASREGRAGVYEQYF. In DNA form, the CDR3 reads TGTGCCAGCAGGGAGGGACGAGCGGGAGTCTACGAGCAGTACTTC. This chain joins TRBV7-2 and TRBJ2-5; 8 bases map to TRBD2. The J call is doubtful: the DNA matches TRBJ2-7 better. CDR3 length equals 15 residues. The germline CDR1 and CDR2 sequences are SGHTA and FQGNSA.

The chain uses TRBV6-1 and TRBJ1-2; D is unclear. The CDR3 extends over 13 amino acids. V was cut by 3 bases and J by 7 bases, with 12 bases left in between. In germline, CDR1 is MNHNS, CDR2 SASEGT. CDR3 DNA: TGTGCCAGCAGTGATGGCAGGAGGGTTGGCTACACCTTC. This gives the protein CASSDGRRVGYTF.

The rearrangement joins TRBV3-1 to TRBJ1-1, with D maybe TRBD1 (5 bases). V was clipped by 7 bases and J by 4 bases, with 13 bases between them. This CDR3 comprises 13 residues. Germline V gives CDR1 LGHDT, CDR2 YNNKEL (reference sequence). Written as DNA, the CDR3 is TGTGCCAGCACAAGGGGTTTAGGCACTGAAGCTTTCTTT. The encoded protein is CASTRGLGTEAFF.

CDR3 coding DNA: TGCGCCAGCAGCCAAGATGATGGGACAGGGGACTACGAGCAGTACTTC. Encoded protein: CASSQDDGTGDYEQYF. The chain combines TRBV4-3 with TRBJ2-7; 10 bases align to TRBD1. The germline CDR1 and CDR2 sequences are LGHNA and YSLEER. Trimming at V came to 0 bases and at J to 3 bases, leaving 5 bases not matched to a gene. The CDR3 length is 16 residues.